This TCR beta chain was recovered during a study of T-cell memory formation after mild COVID-19. Points from the study as a whole: CD4/CD8 balance held among clones contracting day 15 to 85, and later expanders leaned CD4+. Those CD4+ clones that contracted were mainly in CM and EM (CD8+ ones in EMRA).

CDR1 is SGHDT, CDR2 YYEEEE, per germline. The J segment lost 6 bases and the V segment lost 4 bases, leaving 4 bases of the junction unmatched. The CDR3 contains 13 residues. The 5'RACE method, run with constant-segment primers, produced TCR alpha and TCR beta cDNA libraries (carrying sample barcodes and UMIs). TCRdb reprocessed the 5' RACE reads with MiXCR, giving one entry per CDR3 protein. In the table there are approximately 290,000 distinct CDR3 sequences, approximately 7.6% of which are singletons. As to this clonotype: The antigen is undetermined.

The TCR originated in a man younger than 35 who had mild COVID-19 (a few samples of this study predate the infection). Cell type and time point are not known. The chain joins TRBV5-6 to TRBJ2-1, with 7 bases lining up with TRBD1. Sequencing used PBMCs or a T cell subset sorted from them (not recorded which). This CDR3 reads CASSRNRGNEQFF. The CDR3 DNA reads as TGTGCCAGCAGCCGGAACAGGGGCAATGAGCAGTTCTTC.